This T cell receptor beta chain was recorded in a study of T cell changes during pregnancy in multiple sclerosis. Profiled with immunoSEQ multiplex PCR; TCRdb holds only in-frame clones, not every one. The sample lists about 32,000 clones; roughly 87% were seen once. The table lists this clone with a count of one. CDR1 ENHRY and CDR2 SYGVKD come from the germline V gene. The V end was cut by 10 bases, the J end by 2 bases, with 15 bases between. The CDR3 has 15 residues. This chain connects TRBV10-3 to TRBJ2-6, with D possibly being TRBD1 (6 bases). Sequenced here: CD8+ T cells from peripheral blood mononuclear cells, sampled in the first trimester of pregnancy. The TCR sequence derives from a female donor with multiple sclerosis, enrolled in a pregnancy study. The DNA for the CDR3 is TGTGCCAGCTTTGGACAGAGTCCTGGGGCCAACGTCCTGACTTTC. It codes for CASFGQSPGANVLTF.